The present T cell receptor (beta chain) was sequenced within a study of TIL therapy for anti-PD-1-resistant metastatic lung cancer. The wider study: By whole-exome sequencing, median non-synonymous tumor mutation burden was more than 1.2 mutations per megabase.

The immunoSEQ assay was v3. Measured with immunoSEQ multiplex PCR; TCRdb has only the in-frame clones, and not every one. The sample lists 16,000 or so clones; 74% were seen once. Study results and limitations: The cohort had more treatment-naive, never-smoker and oncogene-addicted patients than typical. The baseline peripheral repertoire was partially replaced by infused TIL clonotypes that later decayed.

Worth noting for this clone: Its antigen is currently unknown.

The time point is: pre-treatment sample, taken before nivolumab and TIL therapy. Adults with stage 4 NSCLC were enrolled in a phase I trial. This sequence originates from a person aged 25-80 years with non-small cell lung cancer. Source: blood, taken at baseline.

The CDR3 loop is CASSLASAWYQETQYF. The CDR3 DNA follows: TGTGCCAGCAGCTTAGCGTCAGCCTGGTACCAAGAGACCCAGTACTTC. This sequence joins TRBV7-2 and TRBJ2-5, with unresolved D. The CDR3 sequence is 16 residues long. Germline V gene sequence: CDR1 SGHTA, CDR2 FQGNSA. With 0 bases removed from V and 0 bases from J, the gap between germline ends came to 11 bases.